The 29 T cell receptor beta chains reported below all come from one sample, sequenced in a study of prognosis after radiotherapy for stage I lung cancer. The genomic DNA TCR beta CDR3 region underwent two rounds of multiplex PCR. Gene-specific TRBV and TRBJ primers were used in PCR round one. TCRdb re-analysed the multiplex PCR reads in MiXCR, keeping a single row per CDR3 protein. The sample lists around 29,000 distinct CDR3 sequences, about half seen once, with just under 15% in the top ten. This specimen consisted of PBMCs, obtained before or after stereotactic body radiation therapy (not recorded which). These receptor sequences come from a donor at least 50 years old with non-small cell lung cancer.

This clonotype was seen ten or more times. V usage is TRBV7-3 and J usage is TRBJ2-5, with D hard to call. Trimming removed 2 bases from V and 1 base from J, with 8 bases in between. The CDR3 loop spans 14 amino acids. From germline, CDR1 is SGHTA and CDR2 FQGTGA. The CDR3 DNA reads TGTGCCAGCAGCTTATACGGCCCCCAAGAGACCCAGTACTTC. It specifies CASSLYGPQETQYF.

This clonotype was found many times. The chain couples TRBV18 to TRBJ2-7; 8 bases fit TRBD1. Trimming at V came to 1 base and at J to 3 bases, leaving 11 bases not matched to a gene. Germline-derived CDR1 and CDR2 are KGHSH and LQKENI. CDR3 size: 17 residues. In DNA form, the CDR3 reads TGTGCCAGCTCACCACTTGGAAATGGACAGGGTCTCTACGAGCAGTACTTC. It yields the protein CASSPLGNGQGLYEQYF.

This clonotype has just one count. Compared with germline, one end of the junction differs, possibly owing to a read error. The V and J genes are TRBV7-3 and TRBJ2-3, with TRBD1 as a possible D gene (6 bases). CDR3 length: 17 amino acids. The V gene's germline CDR1 is SGHTA and CDR2 FQGTGA. The CDR3 is CASILSGGGYNTDTQYF. CDR3 DNA: TGTGCCAGCATCTTAAGTGGGGGCGGATACAACACAGATACGCAGTATTTT.

On this clonotype: One end of the junction fails to match germline, which may point to a read error. The chain uses TRBV12-3 or TRBV12-4 and TRBJ2-3, with D perhaps being TRBD1 or TRBD2 (5 bases each). CDR3 length equals 14 residues. CDR3 sequence reads: CVSSPGAVSYTQYF. The CDR3 DNA is TGTGTCAGCAGTCCCGGGGCTGTGTCGTATACGCAGTATTTT.

This clonotype was seen ten or more times. The rearrangement joins TRBV3-2 to TRBJ1-3. TRBV3-2 is an annotated pseudogene. CDR3 length: 16 amino acids. CDR3: CASSNGRVHSGNTIYF. CDR3 nucleotide sequence: TGTGCCAGCAGCAACGGACGGGTACACTCTGGAAACACCATATATTTT.

Concerning this clonotype: As the CDR3 is not closed by the conserved phenylalanine or tryptophan, this likely results from a read error. The CDR3 reads CASSERDRAYEQYL. The CDR3, as DNA: TGTGCCAGCAGTGAAAGGGATAGGGCCTACGAGCAGTACCTC. The chain employs TRBV6-1 and TRBJ2-7, with D unresolved. Between the trimmed V and J ends, which lost 2 bases and 2 bases, there was a span of 10 bases. Germline V gene sequence: CDR1 MNHNS, CDR2 SASEGT. The CDR3 is 14 residues long.

As concerns this clonotype: The junction does not match germline at one end; this may be a read error. The rearrangement uses TRBV6-1 and TRBJ2-2; D may be TRBD2 (7 bases). Germline CDR1 MNHNS, CDR2 SASEGT. The CDR3 consists of 14 residues. The CDR3 DNA reads as TGTGCCAGCAAGCAGGGAGGGGACACCGGGGAGCTACTTTTT. Amino acids: CASKQGGDTGELLF.

In this sample, this clonotype turned up many times. The chain links TRBV5-5 to TRBJ2-7; 8 nucleotides align to TRBD2. The CDR3 sequence is 16 residues long. The J segment lost 2 bases and the V segment lost 5 bases, leaving 12 bases of the junction unmatched. Germline V gives CDR1 SGHKS, CDR2 YYEKEE (reference sequence). The CDR3 protein is CASSRGGGPITYEQYF. As DNA, the CDR3 is TGTGCCAGCAGTCGGGGGGGGGGGCCAATAACCTACGAGCAGTACTTC.

This clonotype was recorded many times. The V and J genes are TRBV3-1 and TRBJ1-5; the match to TRBD1 covers 7 bases. Trimming at V came to 6 bases and at J to 4 bases, leaving 15 bases not matched to a gene. Germline CDR1 LGHDT, CDR2 YNNKEL (reference sequence). The CDR3 has 17 residues. The CDR3 reads CASSPSPIDRANQPQHF. CDR3 sequence (DNA): TGTGCCAGCAGTCCAAGTCCGATAGACAGGGCTAATCAGCCCCAGCATTTT. Drawing the rest from reference TRBV3-1 and TRBJ1-5, the complete variable domain is DTAVSQTPKYLVTQMGNDKSIKCEQNLGHDTMYWYKQDSKKFLKIMFSYNNKELIINETVPNRFSPKSPDKAHLNLHINSLELGDSAVYFCASSPSPIDRANQPQHFGDGTRLSIL.

With regard to this clonotype: This likely stems from a read error, as it lies one base from a far larger clone. The rearrangement uses TRBV6-5 and TRBJ2-3; D may be TRBD2 (6 bases). The germline gives CDR1 MNHEY, CDR2 SVGAGI. Trimming left V 6 bases short and J 3 bases short, with 16 bases between. The CDR3 spans 15 residues. The CDR3 coding sequence is TGTGCCAGCAGCGTAACGGAGGGGAGAACAGATACGCAGTATTTT. This encodes CASSVTEGRTDTQYF.

By frequency in the sample, this clonotype is medium-sized (0.01 to 0.1%). The chain uses TRBV5-8 and TRBJ2-1; 11 bases agree with TRBD2. Germline V gene sequence: CDR1 SGHTS, CDR2 YDEGEE. The CDR3 sequence is 14 residues long. The ends lost 2 bases at V and 9 bases at J; junction bases unmatched: 4. The chain's CDR3 is CASSFSGGAGEQFF. The CDR3 DNA sequence: TGTGCCAGCAGCTTTAGCGGGGGGGCTGGTGAGCAGTTCTTC. The full variable domain, completed using reference TRBV5-8 and TRBJ2-1, is EAGVTQSPTHLIKTRGQQATLRCSPISGHTSVYWYQQALGLGLQFLLWYDEGEERNRGNFPPRFSGRQFPNYSSELNVNALELEDSALYLCASSFSGGAGEQFFGPGTRLTVL.

On this clonotype: This sequence is one base from a far larger clone and is likely a read error. The CDR3 DNA reads TGTGCCAGCAGCTTTACAGACAGGGCCCCCTACGAGCAGTACTTC. It codes for CASSFTDRAPYEQYF. This chain uses TRBV7-8 with TRBJ2-7; 7 bases are a match to TRBD1. Germline V gene sequence: CDR1 SGHVS, CDR2 FQNEAQ. V gave up 3 bases and J gave up 2 bases; unmatched junction bases: 7. CDR3 length: 15 amino acids.

This clonotype occurred many times. The chain combines TRBV28 with TRBJ1-5, with D possibly matching TRBD1 (5 bases). The V end lost 6 bases, the J end lost 7 bases, and 10 bases lay between the germline ends. Germline CDR1 and CDR2: MDHEN and SYDVKM. The CDR3 extends over 12 amino acids. Here the CDR3 reads CASSGGIQPQHF. The CDR3, as DNA: TGTGCCAGCAGCGGGGGGATCCAGCCCCAGCATTTT.

Of note for this clonotype: This may come from a read error, since a much larger clone is one base off. The V and J genes are TRBV5-4 and TRBJ2-1; possibly TRBD1 for D (5 bases). This CDR3 region has 13 residues. The V and J ends lost 7 bases and 6 bases respectively, with 14 bases between them. Germline V CDR1 and CDR2: SGHNT, YYREEE (reference sequence). CDR3 in amino acids: CASGIDRSNEQFF. For the CDR3, the DNA is TGTGCCAGCGGTATAGACAGATCCAATGAGCAGTTCTTC.

V usage is TRBV10-3 and J usage is TRBJ2-7, with 11 bases identical to TRBD1. CDR3 length: 15 amino acids. J lost 4 bases, V lost 0 bases, and 2 bases had no gene match. Germline CDR1 and CDR2: ENHRY and SYGVKD. Here the CDR3 DNA reads TGTGCCATCAGTGAGTCTGGACAGGGGGCATACGAGCAGTACTTC. It is translated as CAISESGQGAYEQYF.

This clonotype was picked up many times. The CDR3 nucleotides are TGTGCCAGCTCACCCGCCTCGTCGGGAAGGTTTACTGAAGCTTTCTTT. As protein: CASSPASSGRFTEAFF. The chain couples TRBV18 to TRBJ1-1; D gene unclear. The CDR3 spans 16 residues. Germline V lookup: CDR1 KGHSH, CDR2 LQKENI. Trimming removed 3 bases from V and 5 bases from J, with 19 bases in between.

This clonotype has a count of ten or more. The chain has TRBV19 and TRBJ1-4; D uncertain. The CDR3 length is 13 residues. V dropped 7 bases and J dropped 5 bases, with 11 bases sitting between them. The germline V gene has CDR1 LNHDA and CDR2 SQIVND (reference sequence). The CDR3 loop is CASMEGLNEKLFF. Written as DNA, the CDR3 is TGTGCCAGTATGGAGGGTCTCAATGAAAAACTGTTTTTT.

There are a few counts of this clonotype. A read error may account for a junction end that differs from germline. The CDR3 reads CAISPRPGLANEQYF. DNA of the CDR3: TGTGCCATCAGTCCGCGCCCTGGACTAGCGAACGAGCAGTACTTC. V gene TRBV6-1 combines with J gene TRBJ2-7; TRBD2 matches 9 bases. This CDR3 is built from 15 residues. The V gene's germline CDR1 is MNHNS and CDR2 SASEGT.

This clonotype appeared a few times. The chain has TRBV27 and TRBJ2-3, with D possibly being TRBD2 (6 bases). The CDR3 runs 14 residues. Trimming removed 8 bases at V and 2 bases at J, with 14 bases between. Germline V gene sequence: CDR1 MNHEY, CDR2 SMNVEV (reference sequence). DNA for the CDR3: TGTGCCAGCGGGACTTTACCACTCACAGATACGCAGTATTTT. Its protein is CASGTLPLTDTQYF.

This clonotype is medium-sized by share. The rearrangement uses TRBV27 and TRBJ2-1; 7 bases line up with TRBD1. The CDR3 extends over 15 amino acids. J gave up 9 bases and V 6 bases, and 14 bases lay outside the gene matches. Germline V gene sequence: CDR1 MNHEY, CDR2 SMNVEV (reference sequence). Written as DNA, the CDR3 is TGTGCCAGCAGCCTATCGGGTAGGGGGCGCAGTGAGCAGTTCTTC. This codes for CASSLSGRGRSEQFF.

A note on this clonotype: Possible read error: a much larger clone is one base away. The V gene is TRBV14, the J gene TRBJ2-1; D unclear. The CDR3 is 14 amino acids. Trimming left V 7 bases short and J 0 bases short, with 10 bases between. The V gene's germline CDR1 is SGHDN and CDR2 FVKESK. The CDR3: CASKRRGSYNEQFF. Written as DNA, the CDR3 is TGTGCCAGCAAAAGGCGCGGCTCCTACAATGAGCAGTTCTTC. The full variable domain, rest sourced from reference TRBV14 and TRBJ2-1, is EAGVTQFPSHSVIEKGQTVTLRCDPISGHDNLYWYRRVMGKEIKFLLHFVKESKQDESGMPNNRFLAERTGGTYSTLKVQPAELEDSGVYFCASKRRGSYNEQFFGPGTRLTVL.

This clonotype was counted many times. V and J are TRBV19 and TRBJ1-5, with 8 positions matching TRBD1. The germline V gene encodes CDR1 LNHDA and CDR2 SQIVND (reference sequence). V dropped 9 bases and J dropped 1; count of bases not matched to a gene: 17. The length of the CDR3 is 18 residues. CDR3: CASDDRGNAEGSNQPQHF. The DNA for the CDR3 is TGTGCCAGCGATGACAGGGGTAACGCTGAGGGGAGCAATCAGCCCCAGCATTTT.

With regard to this clonotype: At one end, the junction sequence differs from germline, possibly due to a read error. The genes are TRBV6-2 or TRBV6-3 and TRBJ2-1; TRBD2 aligns across 8 bases. The CDR3 consists of 17 residues. CDR1 and CDR2 from the germline V gene are MNHEY and SVGEGT. The CDR3 DNA follows: TGTGCCAGCCGAGAATTGAGAACCGGGACTAGAGGAAATGAGAAGTTCTTC. It encodes CASRELRTGTRGNEKFF.

This clonotype was seen ten or more times. V is TRBV7-9 and J is TRBJ1-1, with 7 bases fitting TRBD1. V lost 0 bases and J lost 6; bases outside the gene matches: 4. The length of the CDR3 is 14 residues. Germline CDR1 SEHNR, CDR2 FQNEAQ (reference sequence). The CDR3 coding sequence is TGTGCCAGCAGCTTAGCCCCACAGGGGTCTGAAGCTTTCTTT. This gives the protein CASSLAPQGSEAFF.

For this clonotype: A much bigger clone sits one base away, suggesting this may be a read error. This chain's CDR3 is CAGSPRGVGADEKLFF. In nucleotides, the CDR3 is TGTGCCGGCAGCCCGCGAGGGGTAGGGGCAGATGAAAAACTGTTTTTT. The chain carries TRBV5-8 and TRBJ1-4, with D perhaps matching TRBD1 (5 bases). The CDR3 runs to 16 residues. The germline gives CDR1 SGHTS, CDR2 YDEGEE.

Points on this clonotype: A far larger clone is a single base away, which makes a read error likely. The gene calls are TRBV6-4 and TRBJ1-2; D might be TRBD1 (5 bases). The CDR3 length is 15 residues. Germline-derived CDR1 and CDR2 are MRHNA and SNTAGT. The ends were cut back, 7 bases at V and 6 bases at J, with 21 bases in the middle. CDR3 in amino acids: CASISRQGAFDGYTF. The CDR3 DNA reads TGTGCCAGCATCTCACGTCAGGGAGCCTTCGATGGCTACACCTTC.

This clonotype occurred many times. The chain employs TRBV28 and TRBJ1-2; unclear D gene. Germline loops: CDR1 MDHEN, CDR2 SYDVKM. The V and J ends lost 10 bases and 1 base respectively, with 7 bases between them. The CDR3 covers 11 residues. Here the CDR3 DNA reads TGTGCCACCGGAATTAACTATGGCTACACCTTC. Residues: CATGINYGYTF.

This clonotype was seen repeatedly, ten times or more. V gene TRBV9 combines with J gene TRBJ2-5; no definite D call. CDR1 is SGDLS and CDR2 is YYNGEE in the germline V gene. CDR3 length: 18 residues. Trimming pared 0 bases from V and 4 bases from J, leaving 22 bases between. DNA of the CDR3: TGTGCCAGCAGCGTAGCCTTGGCTGGTGAGTATGTTGGAGAGACCCAGTACTTC. Translation: CASSVALAGEYVGETQYF.

For this clonotype: This probably arose from a read error, given a far larger clone one base away. This chain links TRBV25-1 with TRBJ1-2; possible D gene TRBD1, 6 bases. The CDR3 is made up of 16 amino acids. V lost 6 bases and J 4 bases, leaving 21 bases between the germline ends. The germline gives CDR1 MGHDK, CDR2 SYGVNS. Written as DNA, the CDR3 is TGTGCCAGCAGACCAATTGCGGCAGGGGAGGTCTATGGCTACACCTTC. Translation: CASRPIAAGEVYGYTF.